One and the same sample provided the 15 T cell receptor beta chains below, sequenced in a study of T cell responses to AZD1222 COVID-19 vaccine (dated by TCRdb to the early 2020s). The sample's time point, from its label and the paper: about 28 days (+/-7) after the second vaccine dose. Libraries came from the immunoSEQ multiplex PCR assay. What TCRdb holds here is the immuneACCESS table cut down to in-frame rearrangements. Part of the clones is not present; checked against another copy, under half of the missing clones reflect an unresolved V gene, and the others are unexplained. In this sample the table shows 140,000 to 150,000 clones, around nine tenths of which occur a single time. The ten top clones hold 1.5% to 2% of the sample. The starting material was peripheral blood, obtained 28 days after the second AZD1222 dose. The receptors were sampled from an adult who received the AZD1222 COVID-19 vaccine.

This chain connects TRBV9 to TRBJ2-4; TRBD2 agrees at 11 bases. CDR1 is SGDLS, CDR2 YYNGEE, per germline. The CDR3 extends over 20 amino acids. After removal of 7 bases from V and 1 base from J, the junction contained 19 bases not matched to a gene. CDR3 region: CASEHMRGSGRAVAKNIQYF. The CDR3 DNA is TGTGCCAGCGAACATATGAGGGGTAGCGGGAGGGCCGTGGCCAAAAACATTCAGTACTTC.

The J gene is TRBJ1-5, the V gene TRBV19; the D gene is possibly TRBD1 (5 bases). CDR1 is LNHDA and CDR2 is SQIVND in the germline V gene (reference sequence). V was shortened by 3 bases and J by 7 bases, with 13 bases between the two germline ends. The CDR3 sequence is 14 residues long. The CDR3 here is CASSIWGVGQPQHF. As DNA, the CDR3 is TGTGCCAGTAGTATTTGGGGGGTTGGGCAGCCCCAGCATTTT. Variable domain in full (rest from reference TRBV19 and TRBJ1-5): DGGITQSPKYLFRKEGQNVTLSCEQNLNHDAMYWYRQDPGQGLRLIYYSQIVNDFQKGDIAEGYSVSREKKESFPLTVTSAQKNPTAFYLCASSIWGVGQPQHFGDGTRLSIL.

This clone has a handful of counts. The chain joins TRBV7-9 to TRBJ2-1; no clear D. The V and J ends lost 1 base and 16 bases respectively, with 5 bases between them. CDR1 SEHNR and CDR2 FQNEAQ come from the germline V gene (reference sequence). This CDR3 region has 9 residues. The CDR3 sequence is CASSLEGFF. The CDR3 nucleotides read TGTGCCAGCAGCTTAGAGGGTTTCTTC.

This clone was found many times. This sequence joins TRBV30 and TRBJ1-6; D is ambiguous. The CDR3 extends over 15 amino acids. Deletions cut 1 base from V and 3 bases from J, with 10 bases between. Germline values: CDR1 GTSNPN, CDR2 SVGIG (reference sequence). CDR3: CAWSGVRIYNSPLHF. DNA of the CDR3: TGTGCCTGGAGTGGGGTCAGGATCTATAATTCACCCCTCCACTTT.

J is TRBJ1-2 and V is TRBV12-5; TRBD1 agrees at 7 bases. The germline gives CDR1 LGHNT, CDR2 FRNRAP. J lost 6 bases, V lost 4 bases, and 8 bases had no gene match. This CDR3 has 14 amino acids. The CDR3 sequence: CASGWDRVPDGYTF. The CDR3 DNA sequence: TGTGCTAGTGGTTGGGACAGAGTTCCCGATGGCTACACCTTC.

CDR3 sequence: CASSFTSGASTDTQYF. As DNA, the CDR3 is TGTGCCAGCAGCTTTACTAGCGGGGCTAGCACAGATACGCAGTATTTT. V gene TRBV11-2 combines with J gene TRBJ2-3, with TRBD2 matching over 10 bases. CDR1 SGHAT and CDR2 FQNNGV come from the germline V gene. J was trimmed by 0 bases and V by 3 bases; bases with no gene match: 3. The CDR3 has 16 amino acids.

This rearrangement joins TRBV7-8 to TRBJ2-7; TRBD1 matches 9 bases. J was trimmed by 3 bases and V by 4 bases; bases with no gene match: 10. The CDR3 is 16 amino acids. The V gene's germline CDR1 is SGHVS and CDR2 FQNEAQ. CDR3: CASSSQPGQGVYEQYF. CDR3 sequence (DNA): TGTGCCAGCAGCTCACAACCGGGACAGGGTGTCTACGAGCAGTACTTC.

CDR3 bases: TGTGCCAGCAGCTTGGGGACTAGCGGGTGGTACACAGATACGCAGTATTTT. This sequence encodes CASSLGTSGWYTDTQYF. J is TRBJ2-3 and V is TRBV13, with TRBD2 matching 12 bases. The CDR3 consists of 17 residues. V dropped 3 bases and J dropped 2; count of bases not matched to a gene: 6. Germline values: CDR1 PRHDT, CDR2 FYEKMQ (reference sequence).

The chain combines TRBV7-2 with TRBJ2-1; no firm D call. The germline V and J ends were trimmed by 1 base and 7 bases, with 5 bases remaining between them. Germline CDR1 is SGHTA and CDR2 is FQGNSA. The CDR3 totals 12 residues. CDR3 region: CASSLGLNEQFF. The CDR3 region has the DNA TGTGCCAGCAGCTTAGGTTTGAATGAGCAGTTCTTC.

This sequence joins TRBV7-2 and TRBJ2-6; TRBD2 aligns across 9 bases. CDR3 length: 19 amino acids. Germline trimming cut 3 bases from V and 1 base from J; bases unmatched to any gene: 10. The V gene's germline CDR1 is SGHTA and CDR2 FQGNSA. Here the CDR3 DNA reads TGTGCCAGCAGCTTTGTAGCGGGAGTGGGTTTTTCTGGGGCCAACGTCCTGACTTTC. Translating it yields CASSFVAGVGFSGANVLTF.

The chain links TRBV28 to TRBJ1-1; 9 bases align to TRBD1. Germline V gives CDR1 MDHEN, CDR2 SYDVKM. With 10 bases clipped from V and 6 bases from J, the junction kept 27 bases outside the gene matches. The CDR3 runs to 19 residues. DNA for the CDR3: TGTGCCATCCAAACCGCAGGGGGGGACAGGGAAGGGAGATTTGCTGAAGCTTTCTTT. Translation gives CAIQTAGGDREGRFAEAFF.

The V and J genes are TRBV2 and TRBJ2-1; D remains ambiguous. The V gene lost 0 bases and the J gene lost 1 base, with 4 bases spanning the gap. CDR3 length: 14 amino acids. Per germline, CDR1 SNHLY and CDR2 FYNNEI. CDR3 sequence: CASSEAGSYNEQFF. The CDR3 DNA reads as TGTGCCAGCAGTGAAGCGGGGTCCTACAATGAGCAGTTCTTC.

CDR3 in DNA: TGTGCCAGAAGCCCAAGGGACTTCATTAAAGTACCCACGGCTAGCAATCAGCCCCAGCATTTT. Translation: CARSPRDFIKVPTASNQPQHF. The rearrangement joins TRBV5-3 to TRBJ1-5; a possible D gene is TRBD1 (5 bases). TRBV5-3 is designated an ORF whose function remains uncertain. With 4 bases removed from V and 0 bases from J, the gap between germline ends came to 29 bases. The CDR3 has 21 residues.

V is TRBV30 and J is TRBJ1-5; D unclear. There are 15 residues in the CDR3. Germline V CDR1 and CDR2: GTSNPN, SVGIG (reference sequence). Trimming took off 2 bases at V and 3 bases at J, with 14 bases between the two ends. CDR3 amino acids: CAWSPQEGFNQPQHF. Here the CDR3 DNA reads TGTGCCTGGAGTCCCCAAGAAGGGTTCAATCAGCCCCAGCATTTT.

The sample holds one count of this clone. The rearrangement uses TRBV12-3 or TRBV12-4 and TRBJ1-4, with D unclear. The CDR3 totals 13 residues. Trimming removed 2 bases from V and 7 bases from J, with 8 bases in between. This chain's CDR3 is CASSLRLREKLFF. CDR3 DNA sequence: TGTGCCAGCAGTTTAAGGCTTCGTGAAAAACTGTTTTTT.